The clone carrying this T cell receptor (beta chain) was recorded only once. Its antigen is as yet unknown. The CDR3 has 15 amino acids. Per germline, CDR1 SEHNR and CDR2 FQNEAQ (reference sequence). V trimming: 5 bases; J trimming: 5 bases; junction bases outside the gene matches: 8. The data derive from a study of OX40 agonist ivuxolimab in advanced cancers. Whole-study findings and limits: Undetermined was the antigen specificity of the expanded peripheral T cells. Among the lowest peripheral clonal expansion occurred in 0.1-3.0 mg/kg partial responders.

Some clones are missing from TCRdb's copy, which holds only in-frame ones; the method was immunoSEQ multiplex PCR. There are 45,000 to 55,000 clones in the sample; about 88% occur only once, and 7.5% to 10% lies in the top ten. Patients with a history of autoimmune disease or on systemic immunosuppression were excluded. Sequenced material: CD4+ or CD8+ T cells sorted from blood, taken in a trial of the OX40 agonist ivuxolimab. The gene calls are TRBV7-9 and TRBJ2-3, with 9 bases lining up with TRBD1. The receptor was derived from an adult with an advanced solid tumor such as melanoma, head and neck, liver or kidney cancer. CDR3 sequence: CASSPWTGAGDTQYF. The CDR3 DNA is TGTGCCAGCAGCCCCTGGACAGGGGCTGGAGATACGCAGTATTTT.